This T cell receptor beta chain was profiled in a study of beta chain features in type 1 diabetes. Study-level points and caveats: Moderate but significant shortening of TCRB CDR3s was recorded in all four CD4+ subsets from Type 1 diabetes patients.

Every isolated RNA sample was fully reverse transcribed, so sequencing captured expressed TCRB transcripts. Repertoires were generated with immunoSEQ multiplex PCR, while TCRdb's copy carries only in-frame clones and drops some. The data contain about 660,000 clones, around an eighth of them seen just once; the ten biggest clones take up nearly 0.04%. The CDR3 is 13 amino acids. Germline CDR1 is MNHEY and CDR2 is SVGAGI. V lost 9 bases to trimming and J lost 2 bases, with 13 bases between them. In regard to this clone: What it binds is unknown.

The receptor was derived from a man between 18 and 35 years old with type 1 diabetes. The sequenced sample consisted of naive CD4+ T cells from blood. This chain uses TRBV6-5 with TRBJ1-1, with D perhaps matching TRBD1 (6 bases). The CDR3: CASFSGQNTEAFF. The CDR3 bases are TGTGCCAGTTTCTCGGGACAAAACACTGAAGCTTTCTTT.